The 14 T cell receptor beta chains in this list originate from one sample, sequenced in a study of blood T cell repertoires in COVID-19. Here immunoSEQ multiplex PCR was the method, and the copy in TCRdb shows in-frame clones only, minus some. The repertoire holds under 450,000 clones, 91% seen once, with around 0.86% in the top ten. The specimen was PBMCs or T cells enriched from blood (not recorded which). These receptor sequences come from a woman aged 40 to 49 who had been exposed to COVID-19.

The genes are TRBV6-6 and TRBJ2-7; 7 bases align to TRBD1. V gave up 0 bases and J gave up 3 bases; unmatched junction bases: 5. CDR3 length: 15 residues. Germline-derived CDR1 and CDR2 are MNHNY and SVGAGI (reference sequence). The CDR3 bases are TGTGCCAGCAGTTACTCGCCCCAGGGGGTCTACGAGCAGTACTTC. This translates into CASSYSPQGVYEQYF.

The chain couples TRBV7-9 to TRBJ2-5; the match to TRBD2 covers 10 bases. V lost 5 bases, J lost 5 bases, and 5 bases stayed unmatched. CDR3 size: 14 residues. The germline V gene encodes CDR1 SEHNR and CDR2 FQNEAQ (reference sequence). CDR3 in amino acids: CASSRGSGGETQYF. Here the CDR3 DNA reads TGTGCCAGCAGCCGGGGTAGCGGGGGGGAGACCCAGTACTTC. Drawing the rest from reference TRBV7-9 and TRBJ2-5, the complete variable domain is DTGVSQNPRHKITKRGQNVTFRCDPISEHNRLYWYRQTLGQGPEFLTYFQNEAQLEKSRLLSDRFSAERPKGSFSTLEIQRTEQGDSAMYLCASSRGSGGETQYFGPGTRLLVL.

CDR3 in amino acids: CASSIDLGRLRTGHEAFF. The CDR3 DNA follows: TGTGCCAGTAGTATAGATCTAGGCCGACTTAGGACAGGGCATGAAGCTTTCTTT. This rearrangement joins TRBV19 to TRBJ1-1; 8 nucleotides match TRBD1. Trimming took 0 bases from V and 7 from J; bases not matched to a gene: 16. Germline assignment: CDR1 LNHDA and CDR2 SQIVND (reference sequence). This CDR3 spans 18 amino acids.

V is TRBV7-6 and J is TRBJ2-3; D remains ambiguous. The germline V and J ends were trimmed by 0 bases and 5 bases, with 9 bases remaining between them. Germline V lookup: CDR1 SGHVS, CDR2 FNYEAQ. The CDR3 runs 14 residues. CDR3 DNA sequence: TGTGCCAGCAGCTTAGCGGGCTCTAAAGATACGCAGTATTTT. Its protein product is CASSLAGSKDTQYF.

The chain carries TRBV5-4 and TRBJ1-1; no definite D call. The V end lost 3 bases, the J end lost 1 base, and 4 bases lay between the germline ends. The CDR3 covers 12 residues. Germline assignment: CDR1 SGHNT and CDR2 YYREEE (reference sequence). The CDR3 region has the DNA TGTGCCAGCAGCTCTACGAACACTGAAGCTTTCTTT. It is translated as CASSSTNTEAFF.

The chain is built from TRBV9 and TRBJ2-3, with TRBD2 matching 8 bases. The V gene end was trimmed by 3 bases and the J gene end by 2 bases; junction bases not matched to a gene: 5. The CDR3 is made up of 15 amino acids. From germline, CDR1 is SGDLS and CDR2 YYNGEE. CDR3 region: CASSARGALTDTQYF. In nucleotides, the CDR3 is TGTGCCAGCAGCGCGCGGGGGGCCCTCACAGATACGCAGTATTTT.

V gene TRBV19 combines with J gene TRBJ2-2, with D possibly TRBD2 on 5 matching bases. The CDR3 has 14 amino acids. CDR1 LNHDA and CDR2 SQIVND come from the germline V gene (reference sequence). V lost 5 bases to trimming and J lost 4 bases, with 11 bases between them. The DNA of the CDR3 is TGTGCCAGTAGTCAGCGGACCCCCACCGGGGAGCTGTTTTTT. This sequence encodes CASSQRTPTGELFF.

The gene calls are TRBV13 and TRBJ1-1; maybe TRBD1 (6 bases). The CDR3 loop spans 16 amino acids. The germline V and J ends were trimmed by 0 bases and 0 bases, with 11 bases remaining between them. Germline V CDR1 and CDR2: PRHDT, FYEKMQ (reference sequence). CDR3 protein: CASSLGRGQMNTEAFF. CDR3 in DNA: TGTGCCAGCAGCTTAGGCCGAGGACAGATGAACACTGAAGCTTTCTTT.

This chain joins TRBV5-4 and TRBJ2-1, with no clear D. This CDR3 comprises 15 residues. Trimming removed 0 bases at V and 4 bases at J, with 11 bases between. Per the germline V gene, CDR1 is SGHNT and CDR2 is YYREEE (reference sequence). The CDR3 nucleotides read TGTGCCAGCAGCTTGGCCCTAGGTGGGTACAATGAGCAGTTCTTC. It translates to CASSLALGGYNEQFF.

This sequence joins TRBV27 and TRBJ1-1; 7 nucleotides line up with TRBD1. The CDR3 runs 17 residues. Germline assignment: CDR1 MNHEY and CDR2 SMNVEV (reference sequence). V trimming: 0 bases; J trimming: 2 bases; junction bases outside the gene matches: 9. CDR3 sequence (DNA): TGTGCCAGCAGTTTATCCCGATCGCACAGGGGTAACACTGAAGCTTTCTTT. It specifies CASSLSRSHRGNTEAFF.

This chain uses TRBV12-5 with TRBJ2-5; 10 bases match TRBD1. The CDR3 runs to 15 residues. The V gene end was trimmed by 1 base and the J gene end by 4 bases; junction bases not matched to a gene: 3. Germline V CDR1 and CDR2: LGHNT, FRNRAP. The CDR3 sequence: CASGLGQGAGETQYF. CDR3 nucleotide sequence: TGTGCTAGTGGTTTGGGACAGGGGGCGGGAGAGACCCAGTACTTC.

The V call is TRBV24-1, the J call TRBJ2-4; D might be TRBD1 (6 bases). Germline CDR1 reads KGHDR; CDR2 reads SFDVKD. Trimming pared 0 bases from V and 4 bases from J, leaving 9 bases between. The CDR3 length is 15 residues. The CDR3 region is CATSDLWTAKNIQYF. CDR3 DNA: TGTGCCACCAGTGATTTGTGGACAGCGAAAAACATTCAGTACTTC.

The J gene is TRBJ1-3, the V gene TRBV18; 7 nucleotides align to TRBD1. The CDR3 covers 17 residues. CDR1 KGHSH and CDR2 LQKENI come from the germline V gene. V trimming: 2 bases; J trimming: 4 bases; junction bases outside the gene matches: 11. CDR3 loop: CASSPFEGADWGNTIYF. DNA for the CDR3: TGTGCCAGCTCACCATTCGAGGGGGCCGATTGGGGAAACACCATATATTTT.

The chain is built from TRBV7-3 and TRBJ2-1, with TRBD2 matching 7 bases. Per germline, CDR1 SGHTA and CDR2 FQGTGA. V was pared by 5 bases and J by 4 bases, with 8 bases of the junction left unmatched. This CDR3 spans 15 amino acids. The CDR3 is CASSPQAGTYNEQFF. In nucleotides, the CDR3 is TGTGCCAGCAGCCCCCAAGCGGGAACTTACAATGAGCAGTTCTTC.